The 17 T cell receptor beta chains given below trace back to one sample, sequenced in a study of blood T cell repertoires in COVID-19. Sequenced by immunoSEQ multiplex PCR; TCRdb stores in-frame clones only, minus some. The sample yields approximately 300,000 clones, about 82% seen once. The source material was peripheral blood. These receptors were obtained from a woman in her fifties or sixties with acute or convalescent COVID-19.

V usage is TRBV2 and J usage is TRBJ2-7, with unresolved D. The CDR3 extends over 12 amino acids. Looked up from germline, CDR1 is SNHLY and CDR2 is FYNNEI. With 6 bases removed from V and 6 bases from J, the gap between germline ends came to 12 bases. CDR3 protein: CASRFSVSEQYF. CDR3 DNA: TGTGCCAGCAGGTTCTCGGTGTCCGAGCAGTACTTC. Looking up the rest from reference TRBV2 and TRBJ2-7 gives the full variable domain: EPEVTQTPSHQVTQMGQEVILRCVPISNHLYFYWYRQILGQKVEFLVSFYNNEISEKSEIFDDQFSVERPDGSNFTLKIRSTKLEDSAMYFCASRFSVSEQYFGPGTRLTVT.

This chain connects TRBV5-4 to TRBJ2-1; 13 bases agree with TRBD2. V lost 4 bases to trimming and J lost 7 bases; unmatched junction nucleotides: 11. Germline-derived CDR1 and CDR2 are SGHNT and YYREEE (reference sequence). The CDR3 extends over 17 amino acids. The DNA for the CDR3 is TGTGCCAGCAGCCACGGACTAGCGGGAGTGCTTCGGAATGAGCAGTTCTTC. It is translated as CASSHGLAGVLRNEQFF. The whole variable domain, filled in from reference TRBV5-4 and TRBJ2-1, reads ETGVTQSPTHLIKTRGQQVTLRCSSQSGHNTVSWYQQALGQGPQFIFQYYREEENGRGNFPPRFSGLQFPNYSSELNVNALELDDSALYLCASSHGLAGVLRNEQFFGPGTRLTVL.

The rearrangement joins TRBV18 to TRBJ2-7, with 10 positions matching TRBD2. Germline lookup yields CDR1 KGHSH and CDR2 LQKENI. Unmatched junction bases numbered 8, after V lost 3 bases and J lost 0 bases. This CDR3 is 17 amino acids long. The chain's CDR3 is CASSPFASGSLSYEQYF. CDR3 sequence (DNA): TGTGCCAGCTCACCCTTCGCTAGCGGGAGTCTCTCCTACGAGCAGTACTTC. Using reference TRBV18 and TRBJ2-7 for the parts outside the CDR3, the full variable domain is NAGVMQNPRHLVRRRGQEARLRCSPMKGHSHVYWYRQLPEEGLKFMVYLQKENIIDESGMPKERFSAEFPKEGPSILRIQQVVRGDSAAYFCASSPFASGSLSYEQYFGPGTRLTVT.

This chain connects TRBV4-3 to TRBJ2-1, with 7 positions matching TRBD1. CDR3 length: 14 residues. V lost 5 bases to trimming and J lost 10 bases; unmatched junction nucleotides: 11. Germline values: CDR1 LGHNA, CDR2 YSLEER. The CDR3 protein is CASSSPGGFAEQFF. The DNA of the CDR3 is TGCGCCAGCAGCTCGCCAGGGGGTTTTGCGGAGCAGTTCTTC.

The J gene is TRBJ2-7, the V gene TRBV27, with D tentatively TRBD2 (5 bases). Germline values: CDR1 MNHEY, CDR2 SMNVEV (reference sequence). Trimming shortened V by 5 bases and J by 3 bases, and 11 bases separated the two germline ends. CDR3 length equals 13 residues. CDR3 DNA: TGTGCCAGCAGTCTTAGCGTATACTACGAGCAGTACTTC. This gives the protein CASSLSVYYEQYF.

This rearrangement joins TRBV15 to TRBJ1-5, with TRBD1 matching over 8 bases. Germline lookup yields CDR1 LNHNV and CDR2 YYDKDF (reference sequence). Germline trimming cut 4 bases from V and 3 bases from J; bases unmatched to any gene: 8. This CDR3 is built from 16 residues. CDR3 amino acids: CATSNRQGADNQPQHF. The CDR3 DNA sequence: TGTGCCACCAGCAACCGCCAGGGGGCGGACAATCAGCCCCAGCATTTT.

The chain recombines TRBV5-1 with TRBJ2-2; the match to TRBD2 covers 7 bases. The germline V gene encodes CDR1 SGHRS and CDR2 YFSETQ. This CDR3 has 13 amino acids. Losses at the gene ends were 6 bases for V and 3 bases for J; bases not matched to a gene: 2. The CDR3 nucleotides are TGCGCCAGCAACCGGGGGGACACCGGGGAGCTGTTTTTT. Translating it yields CASNRGDTGELFF.

The sample holds a few counts of this clone. The CDR3: CASSPTGGTNTGELFF. Written as DNA, the CDR3 is TGTGCCAGCAGCCCCACGGGAGGCACGAACACCGGGGAGCTGTTTTTT. The V call is TRBV7-3, the J call TRBJ2-2, with 7 bases that match TRBD2. The CDR3 has 16 amino acids. The germline V gene has CDR1 SGHTA and CDR2 FQGTGA. Trimming took 5 bases from V and 0 from J; bases not matched to a gene: 6.

The V call is TRBV5-1, the J call TRBJ2-1; 8 bases are a match to TRBD1. The CDR3 is 15 amino acids. After removal of 1 base from V and 8 bases from J, the junction contained 8 bases not matched to a gene. Germline CDR1 is SGHRS and CDR2 is YFSETQ. The CDR3 DNA is TGCGCCAGCAGCTTGCGGCCAGGGGGCGGCGATGAGCAGTTCTTC. Translating it yields CASSLRPGGGDEQFF. The variable domain in full, completed from reference TRBV5-1 and TRBJ2-1, reads KAGVTQTPRYLIKTRGQQVTLSCSPISGHRSVSWYQQTPGQGLQFLFEYFSETQRNKGNFPGRFSGRQFSNSRSEMNVSTLELGDSALYLCASSLRPGGGDEQFFGPGTRLTVL.

The V call is TRBV7-3, the J call TRBJ2-3, with 7 bases lining up with TRBD2. V gave up 0 bases and J gave up 3 bases; unmatched junction bases: 9. Germline V lookup: CDR1 SGHTA, CDR2 FQGTGA. The CDR3 runs to 17 residues. CDR3 loop: CASSLTASGTNTDTQYF. CDR3 DNA sequence: TGTGCCAGCAGCTTAACGGCTAGCGGAACTAATACAGATACGCAGTATTTT.

This clone was observed a single time. The genes are TRBV29-1 and TRBJ1-2; D is unresolved. Trimming shortened V by 5 bases and J by 7 bases, and 14 bases separated the two germline ends. The germline CDR1 and CDR2 sequences are SQVTM and ANQGSEA. CDR3 length: 12 amino acids. The CDR3 DNA follows: TGCAGCGTTTCGCGGAGGGTGAGTGGCTACACCTTC. This sequence encodes CSVSRRVSGYTF. The whole variable domain, remainder taken from reference TRBV29-1 and TRBJ1-2, is SAVISQKPSRDICQRGTSLTIQCQVDSQVTMMFWYRQQPGQSLTLIATANQGSEATYESGFVIDKFPISRPNLTFSTLTVSNMSPEDSSIYLCSVSRRVSGYTFGSGTRLTVV.

The rearrangement uses TRBV28 and TRBJ2-7; a weak D match, TRBD2 (7 bases). Germline V lookup: CDR1 MDHEN, CDR2 SYDVKM. This CDR3 is 14 amino acids long. The V and J ends lost 2 bases and 5 bases respectively, with 13 bases between them. This CDR3 reads CASSLGGGRNEQYF. The CDR3 coding sequence is TGTGCCAGCAGTTTAGGGGGGGGGCGCAACGAGCAGTACTTC.

This clone turned up a few times. The CDR3 protein is CASITPPCWHEYNSPLHF. CDR3 coding DNA: TGCGCCAGCATTACCCCGCCTTGTTGGCACGAATATAATTCACCCCTCCACTTT. The chain is built from TRBV10-1 and TRBJ1-6; D ambiguous. This CDR3 region has 18 residues. V gave up 7 bases and J gave up 4 bases, with 23 bases separating them. CDR1 is WNHNN, CDR2 SYGVQD, per germline (reference sequence).

This chain uses TRBV11-2 with TRBJ2-7; tentatively, D is TRBD1 (6 bases). The germline V and J ends were trimmed by 7 bases and 7 bases, with 17 bases remaining between them. The germline V gene encodes CDR1 SGHAT and CDR2 FQNNGV. CDR3 length: 13 residues. The CDR3 DNA sequence: TGTGCCAGCAACCCAACGGGACAATTAGAGCAGTACTTC. It yields the protein CASNPTGQLEQYF.

This chain uses TRBV5-5 with TRBJ2-1, with 8 bases aligning to TRBD2. With V trimmed by 4 bases and J by 2 bases, 2 bases remained unmatched. The CDR3 covers 14 residues. Germline assignment: CDR1 SGHKS and CDR2 YYEKEE (reference sequence). CDR3 sequence (DNA): TGTGCCAGCAGCCGTAGCGGGACCTACAATGAGCAGTTCTTC. Protein sequence: CASSRSGTYNEQFF.

The V call is TRBV18, the J call TRBJ2-7, with D uncertain. The germline V gene has CDR1 KGHSH and CDR2 LQKENI. V lost 6 bases, J lost 1 base, and 13 bases lay in between. This CDR3 contains 14 residues. This chain's CDR3 is CASSLDFVSYEQYF. The CDR3 nucleotides are TGTGCCAGCTCCCTCGACTTCGTGTCCTACGAGCAGTACTTC.

The chain carries TRBV29-1 and TRBJ1-1; 7 bases line up with TRBD1. There are 13 residues in the CDR3. CDR1 is SQVTM and CDR2 is ANQGSEA in the germline V gene. V was clipped by 6 bases and J by 4 bases; unmatched bases: 8. As DNA, the CDR3 is TGCAGCGTAACGACAGGGCGGGGCACTGAAGCTTTCTTT. This encodes CSVTTGRGTEAFF.